This T cell receptor (beta chain) originates from a study of OX40 agonist ivuxolimab in advanced cancers. About the full investigation: Ivuxolimab was an agonistic, fully human IgG2 monoclonal antibody directed against OX40 (CD134), a costimulatory receptor. Of the 50 or so patients in dose escalation, 19 had hepatocellular carcinoma, some 15 had melanoma, 9 had renal cell carcinoma and 9 had head and neck cancer. Intravenous ivuxolimab was administered to patients every 2 weeks at six dose levels: 0.01, 0.1, 0.3, 1.5, 3 and 10 mg/kg. Partial responses occurred in three dose-escalation patients, of whom one had hepatocellular carcinoma and two had cutaneous melanoma. The paper reports the monotherapy dose-escalation portion (N = 52 patients) of the phase I ivuxolimab trial. The purpose of peripheral TCRbeta sequencing was to test whether ivuxolimab changed TCR sequence diversity and led to clonal T-cell expansion. Prior anti-PD-1, anti-PD-L1 or anti-CTLA-4 therapy was permitted, and 30% to 50% of dose-escalation patients had received checkpoint inhibitors. A male proportion of roughly 80% and a mean age of 60 years, ranging from about 23 to 79, were recorded for the dose-escalation cohort. Points the paper makes about the study in general: After ivuxolimab, expanded clones were on average more numerous among CD8+ T cells than among CD4+ T cells. Clonal expansion of both CD4+ and CD8+ blood T cells was observed from baseline to week 6 at doses 0.1 to 3.0 mg/kg. In the 0.1-3.0 mg/kg groups, partial responders were among the patients with the lowest normalized peripheral clonal expansion, particularly in CD8+ T cells. Low levels of normalized T-cell clonal expansion were also seen in some nonresponding patients. Which antigens the clonally expanded peripheral T cells were specific for was not determined.

As regards this clone: No cognate antigen has been identified for it. No base qualities exist here, and no much larger clone lies one base off it.

For sequencing of the TCRbeta CDR3 region, genomic DNA was extracted from the sorted cells. The immunoSEQ Assay was used for sequencing of TCRbeta CDR3 regions. As stored in TCRdb, this immuneACCESS dataset retains in-frame rearrangements with V and J assigned. A fraction of the clones does not appear; measured against another copy, unresolved V genes explain less than half of the discrepancy, and the remainder lacks a known reason. The sample data list roughly 80,000 clones, and 90% to 95% of these were observed just once. The ten largest clones take up 0.55% to 0.7% of the sample. The trial excluded patients who had a history of autoimmune disease or who were on systemic immunosuppression. Peripheral blood for TCR sequencing was drawn from every dose cohort at baseline, at cycle 4 day 1 and at cycle 7 day 1. Samples came from an open-label, multicenter, first-in-human phase I dose-escalation trial of ivuxolimab. Adults with locally advanced or metastatic melanoma, renal cell, hepatocellular, or head and neck squamous cell carcinoma were enrolled in the trial. Before TCR sequencing, CD4+ T cells and CD8+ T cells from peripheral blood were sorted into separate populations.

CDR1 and CDR2 were assigned from the germline V gene as SGHRS and YFSETQ. The trim is 3 bases for V and 0 bases for J, with a gap of 13 bases between the germline ends. Inclusive of the bounding cysteine and phenylalanine, the CDR3 is 16 residues long. This entry keeps only the CDR3 DNA: 48 bases, framed from base 1. This chain joins TRBV5-1 to TRBJ2-1, with a tentative D gene TRBD1 over 6 matching bases. The clonotype comes from an adult with an advanced solid tumor such as melanoma, head and neck, liver or kidney cancer. Sequencing was performed on CD4+ or CD8+ T cells sorted from blood, taken in a trial of the OX40 agonist ivuxolimab. In nucleotides, the sequence is TGCGCCAGCAGCTCCCAGGGGTTGGGCTCCTACAATGAGCAGTTCTTC. This is translated as CASSSQGLGSYNEQFF.